The present entry profiles one T cell receptor beta chain with its context. The data were taken from a study of control samples from healthy donors and cancer patients. Sequenced by immunoSEQ multiplex PCR; TCRdb stores in-frame clones only, minus some. The sample shows around 130,000 clones, about 88% of them seen only once. The specimen was blood. The receptor was isolated from a man aged 50 or older in good health.

For the CDR3, the DNA is TGTGCCATAGCGTTCCTTCGCGGGGGTGGGACTGAAGCTTTCTTT. It yields the protein CAIAFLRGGGTEAFF. The genes are TRBV2 and TRBJ1-1, with D tentatively TRBD1 (5 bases). The germline V and J ends were trimmed by 10 bases and 5 bases, with 23 bases remaining between them. CDR1 is SNHLY and CDR2 is FYNNEI in the germline V gene. The CDR3 loop spans 15 amino acids.